This TCR beta chain was captured by sequencing in a study of OX40 agonist ivuxolimab in advanced cancers. Profiling relied on immunoSEQ multiplex PCR, and the TCRdb table lists in-frame clones only, not all of them. The sample shows just under 80,000 clones, about nine tenths of them seen only once. Trimming pared 4 bases from V and 2 bases from J, leaving 6 bases between. The CDR3 is 13 residues long. The germline gives CDR1 SGHRS, CDR2 YFSETQ. The sequence derives from an adult with an advanced solid tumor such as melanoma, head and neck, liver or kidney cancer. The sample consisted of CD4+ or CD8+ T cells sorted from blood, taken in a trial of the OX40 agonist ivuxolimab. V is TRBV5-1 and J is TRBJ2-2; D is unclear. The CDR3 DNA sequence: TGCGCCAGCAGCGACCTAAACACCGGGGAGCTGTTTTTT. It codes for CASSDLNTGELFF. Filled out from reference TRBV5-1 and TRBJ2-2, the complete variable domain reads KAGVTQTPRYLIKTRGQQVTLSCSPISGHRSVSWYQQTPGQGLQFLFEYFSETQRNKGNFPGRFSGRQFSNSRSEMNVSTLELGDSALYLCASSDLNTGELFFGEGSRLTVL.